The T cell receptor beta chain described here comes from a study of neurological immune-mediated disorders. TCRdb processed the 5' RACE reads anew with MiXCR; each CDR3 protein has one entry. The profile covers 30,000 to 35,000 distinct CDR3 sequences, with around 25% appearing a single time and less than 35% taken by the ten largest. At least ten counts were recorded for this clonotype. V gave up 4 bases and J gave up 4 bases; unmatched junction bases: 10. CDR3 length: 16 residues. Germline CDR1 reads LGHDT; CDR2 reads YNNKEL (reference sequence). This clonotype was sampled from a man aged 50-59 years with HTLV-1-associated myelopathy (HAM/TSP). Sequencing input: CD4+ T cells from blood. The chain recombines TRBV3-1 with TRBJ2-4; 7 bases map to TRBD1. The CDR3 region has the DNA TGTGCCAGCAGCCGCGTTACAGGGGCAACTAAAAACATTCAGTACTTC. This gives the protein CASSRVTGATKNIQYF.